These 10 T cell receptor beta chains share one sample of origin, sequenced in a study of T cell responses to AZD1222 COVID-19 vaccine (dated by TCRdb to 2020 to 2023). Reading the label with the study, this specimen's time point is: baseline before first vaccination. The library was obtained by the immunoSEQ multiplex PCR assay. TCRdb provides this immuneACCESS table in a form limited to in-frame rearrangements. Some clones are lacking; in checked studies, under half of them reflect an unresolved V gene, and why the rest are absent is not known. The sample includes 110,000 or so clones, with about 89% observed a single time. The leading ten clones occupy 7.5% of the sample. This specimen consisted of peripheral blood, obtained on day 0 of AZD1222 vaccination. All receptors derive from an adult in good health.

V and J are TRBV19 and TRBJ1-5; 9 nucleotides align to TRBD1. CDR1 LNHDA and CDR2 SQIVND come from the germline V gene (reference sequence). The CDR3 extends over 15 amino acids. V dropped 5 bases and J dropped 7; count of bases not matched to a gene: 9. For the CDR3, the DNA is TGTGCCAGTAGTTCGGACAGGGGAGGAGAGCAGCCCCAGCATTTT. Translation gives CASSSDRGGEQPQHF.

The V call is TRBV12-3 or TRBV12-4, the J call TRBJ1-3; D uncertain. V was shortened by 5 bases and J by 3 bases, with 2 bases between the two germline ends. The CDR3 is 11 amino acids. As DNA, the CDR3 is TGTGCCAGCAGTCTTGGAAACACCATATATTTT. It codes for CASSLGNTIYF.

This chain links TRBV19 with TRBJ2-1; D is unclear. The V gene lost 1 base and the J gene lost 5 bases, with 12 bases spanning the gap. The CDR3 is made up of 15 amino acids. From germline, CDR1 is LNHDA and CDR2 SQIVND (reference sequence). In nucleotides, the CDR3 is TGTGCCAGTAGTATAGCAGGACGGACCAACAATGAGCAGTTCTTC. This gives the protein CASSIAGRTNNEQFF.

As DNA, the CDR3 is TGTGCCAGCAGTCTCTCTTGGGACGGGAACTACGAGCAGTACTTC. Its protein product is CASSLSWDGNYEQYF. The rearrangement links TRBV6-5 to TRBJ2-7; D may be TRBD1 or TRBD2 (5 bases each). Germline CDR1 MNHEY, CDR2 SVGAGI. Trimming stripped 5 bases from V and 3 bases from J, with 17 bases between. The CDR3 totals 15 residues.

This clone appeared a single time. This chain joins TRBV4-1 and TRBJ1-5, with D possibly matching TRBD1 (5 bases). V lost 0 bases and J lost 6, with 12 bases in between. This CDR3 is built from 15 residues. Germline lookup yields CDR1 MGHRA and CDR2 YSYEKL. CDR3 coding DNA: TGCGCCAGCAGCCAAGATCTCACCAGGGCTCAGCCCCAGCATTTT. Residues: CASSQDLTRAQPQHF.

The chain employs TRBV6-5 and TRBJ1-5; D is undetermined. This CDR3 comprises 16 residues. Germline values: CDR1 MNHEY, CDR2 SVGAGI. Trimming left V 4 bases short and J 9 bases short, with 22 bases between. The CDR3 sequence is CASSLGREVPNAPQHF. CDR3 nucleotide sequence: TGTGCCAGCAGTTTGGGTCGTGAGGTCCCTAATGCGCCCCAGCATTTT.

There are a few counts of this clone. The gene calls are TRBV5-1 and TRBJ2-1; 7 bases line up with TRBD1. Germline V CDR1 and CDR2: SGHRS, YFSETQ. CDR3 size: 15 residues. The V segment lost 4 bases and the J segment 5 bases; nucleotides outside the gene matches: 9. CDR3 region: CASSPTDRPHNEQFF. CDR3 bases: TGCGCCAGCAGCCCGACGGACAGGCCCCACAATGAGCAGTTCTTC. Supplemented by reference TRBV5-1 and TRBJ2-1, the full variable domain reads KAGVTQTPRYLIKTRGQQVTLSCSPISGHRSVSWYQQTPGQGLQFLFEYFSETQRNKGNFPGRFSGRQFSNSRSEMNVSTLELGDSALYLCASSPTDRPHNEQFFGPGTRLTVL.

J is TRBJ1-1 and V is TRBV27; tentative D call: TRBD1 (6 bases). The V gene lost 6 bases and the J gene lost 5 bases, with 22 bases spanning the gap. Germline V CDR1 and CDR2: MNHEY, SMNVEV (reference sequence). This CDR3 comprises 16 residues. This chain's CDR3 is CASRIGWGAPWTEAFF. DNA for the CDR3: TGTGCCAGCAGAATAGGGTGGGGGGCCCCGTGGACTGAAGCTTTCTTT.

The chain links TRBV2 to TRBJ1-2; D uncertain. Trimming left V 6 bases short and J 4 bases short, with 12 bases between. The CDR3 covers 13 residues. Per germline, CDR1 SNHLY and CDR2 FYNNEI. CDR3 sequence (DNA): TGTGCCAGCAGCGCCGACGTTCCCTATGGCTACACCTTC. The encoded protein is CASSADVPYGYTF.

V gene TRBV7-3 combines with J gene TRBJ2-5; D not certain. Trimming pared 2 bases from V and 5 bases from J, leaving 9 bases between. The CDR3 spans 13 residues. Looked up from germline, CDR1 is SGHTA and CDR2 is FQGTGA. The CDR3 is CASSLWGGETQYF. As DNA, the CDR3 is TGTGCCAGCAGCTTATGGGGTGGGGAGACCCAGTACTTC.